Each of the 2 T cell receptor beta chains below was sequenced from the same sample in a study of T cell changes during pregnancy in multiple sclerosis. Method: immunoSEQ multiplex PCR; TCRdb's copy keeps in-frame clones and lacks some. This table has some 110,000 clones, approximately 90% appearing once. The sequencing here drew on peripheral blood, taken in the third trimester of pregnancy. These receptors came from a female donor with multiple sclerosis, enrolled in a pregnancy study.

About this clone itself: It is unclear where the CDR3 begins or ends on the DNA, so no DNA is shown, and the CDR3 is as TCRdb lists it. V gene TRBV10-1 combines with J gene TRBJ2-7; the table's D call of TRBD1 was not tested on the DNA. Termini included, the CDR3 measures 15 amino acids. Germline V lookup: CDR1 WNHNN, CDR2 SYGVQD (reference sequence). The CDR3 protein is CASSTSTGGYYEQYF.

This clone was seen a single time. CDR3: CASSIRRGSGGVNTGELFF. The CDR3 nucleotides are TGTGCCAGTAGTATAAGGCGGGGTAGCGGGGGGGTGAACACCGGGGAGCTGTTTTTT. The chain links TRBV19 to TRBJ2-2, with 11 bases fitting TRBD2. V lost 2 bases and J lost 1; bases outside the gene matches: 9. In germline, CDR1 is LNHDA, CDR2 SQIVND (reference sequence). CDR3 size: 19 residues.